A single sample gave rise to the 14 T cell receptor beta chains below, sequenced in a study of graft-versus-host responses after intestinal transplantation. Profiled with immunoSEQ multiplex PCR; TCRdb holds only in-frame clones, not every one. The sample lists tens of thousands of clones; about 92% were seen once. These receptors have no identified antigens. The sequences come from unstimulated CD8+ T cells sorted from spleen or lymph node cells, collected before intestinal transplant. The receptor source for this set is a human donor who received an intestinal transplant.

In its sample, this clone was seen once. J is TRBJ2-1 and V is TRBV5-4; 8 bases are a match to TRBD2. V was clipped by 4 bases and J by 9 bases; unmatched bases: 6. This CDR3 region has 13 residues. Germline V gene data show CDR1 as SGHNT and CDR2 as YYREEE (reference sequence). The CDR3 protein is CASSPREGSEQFF. In nucleotides, the CDR3 is TGTGCCAGCAGCCCCCGGGAGGGGAGTGAGCAGTTCTTC.

The rearrangement links TRBV19 to TRBJ2-7; TRBD2 is a possible D gene (6 bases). Germline lookup yields CDR1 LNHDA and CDR2 SQIVND (reference sequence). V was shortened by 6 bases and J by 6 bases, with 15 bases between the two germline ends. CDR3 size: 13 residues. In DNA, the CDR3 is TGTGCCAGTAGGGGATCGGGACTGCCCGAGCAGTACTTC. It translates to CASRGSGLPEQYF.

This clone was seen just once. This chain joins TRBV12-5 and TRBJ2-7; maybe TRBD1 (5 bases). This CDR3 spans 15 amino acids. Trimming removed 7 bases at V and 4 bases at J, with 20 bases between. Germline CDR1 LGHNT, CDR2 FRNRAP. CDR3 loop: CASAPAGQNLYEQYF. The DNA of the CDR3 is TGTGCTAGTGCCCCGGCAGGGCAGAACCTTTACGAGCAGTACTTC.

V gene TRBV6-1 combines with J gene TRBJ2-2, with D possibly TRBD1 on 5 matching bases. V was cut by 4 bases and J by 4 bases, with 19 bases left in between. The CDR3 totals 17 residues. Germline CDR1 reads MNHNS; CDR2 reads SASEGT. CDR3 sequence reads: CASSGKGRQTITGELFF. The CDR3, as DNA: TGTGCCAGCAGTGGAAAGGGTCGACAGACCATCACCGGGGAGCTGTTTTTT.

This chain uses TRBV5-5 with TRBJ1-1; no definite D call. CDR3 length: 11 residues. Germline V gene sequence: CDR1 SGHKS, CDR2 YYEKEE (reference sequence). The ends were cut back, 1 base at V and 7 bases at J, with 5 bases in the middle. The CDR3 DNA sequence: TGTGCCAGCAGCTTGTCCGTTGAAGCTTTCTTT. This sequence encodes CASSLSVEAFF.

This clone came up a few times. The CDR3 coding sequence is TGTGCCAGCTCCGGTCTCTACGAGCAGTACTTC. Its translation: CASSGLYEQYF. V gene TRBV27 combines with J gene TRBJ2-7; D is ambiguous. V was trimmed by 8 bases and J by 3 bases, leaving 8 bases between them. Germline CDR1 MNHEY, CDR2 SMNVEV (reference sequence). The CDR3 has 11 amino acids.

The chain is built from TRBV6-1 and TRBJ2-7; the D gene is possibly TRBD2 (5 bases). Trimming shortened V by 7 bases and J by 3 bases, and 13 bases separated the two germline ends. From germline, CDR1 is MNHNS and CDR2 SASEGT. This CDR3 region has 13 residues. CDR3 DNA sequence: TGTGCCAGCACCGAGGGCGACTACTACGAGCAGTACTTC. Translating gives CASTEGDYYEQYF.

This sequence joins TRBV7-6 and TRBJ1-1; TRBD1 matches at 7 bases. The CDR3 consists of 15 residues. Trimming at V came to 5 bases and at J to 7 bases, leaving 13 bases not matched to a gene. Looked up from germline, CDR1 is SGHVS and CDR2 is FNYEAQ. CDR3 region: CASSPSGGGVGEAFF. CDR3 bases: TGTGCCAGCAGCCCTAGTGGAGGGGGCGTGGGTGAAGCTTTCTTT.

The table lists this clone with a few counts. The V and J genes are TRBV5-5 and TRBJ2-5; D is unclear. Trimming left V 6 bases short and J 5 bases short, with 14 bases between. Looked up from germline, CDR1 is SGHKS and CDR2 is YYEKEE (reference sequence). The CDR3 is made up of 13 amino acids. The CDR3, as DNA: TGTGCCAGCATCCTGGGCTCTGGGGAGACCCAGTACTTC. This translates into CASILGSGETQYF. The full variable domain, with the rest looked up from reference TRBV5-5 and TRBJ2-5, is DAGVTQSPTHLIKTRGQQVTLRCSPISGHKSVSWYQQVLGQGPQFIFQYYEKEERGRGNFPDRFSARQFPNYSSELNVNALLLGDSALYLCASILGSGETQYFGPGTRLLVL.

The chain joins TRBV27 to TRBJ2-3; D is perhaps TRBD2 (5 bases). Germline V gene data show CDR1 as MNHEY and CDR2 as SMNVEV (reference sequence). The CDR3 loop spans 15 amino acids. V lost 5 bases, J lost 2 bases, and 14 bases lay in between. CDR3 amino acids: CASSPALDYTDTQYF. CDR3 bases: TGTGCCAGCAGTCCGGCCCTTGACTACACAGATACGCAGTATTTT.

This chain's CDR3 is CASSLPKVEGTGSYGYTF. The CDR3 bases are TGTGCCAGCAGCTTACCAAAAGTTGAGGGAACGGGGAGCTATGGCTACACCTTC. The J gene is TRBJ1-2, the V gene TRBV7-8; D gene ambiguous. The germline gives CDR1 SGHVS, CDR2 FQNEAQ. This CDR3 has 18 amino acids. The ends were cut back, 2 bases at V and 4 bases at J, with 23 bases in the middle.

This clone is a singleton in its sample. The chain is built from TRBV9 and TRBJ1-1; D remains unclear. The germline gives CDR1 SGDLS, CDR2 YYNGEE. There are 14 residues in the CDR3. Trimming took 2 bases from V and 7 from J, leaving 15 bases between them. The CDR3 nucleotides are TGTGCCAGCAGCGTGGCGGCCCACGGGTATGAAGCTTTCTTT. It specifies CASSVAAHGYEAFF.

The chain joins TRBV11-3 to TRBJ1-1; the match to TRBD1 covers 9 bases. The CDR3 has 13 residues. Germline CDR1 SGHNT, CDR2 YENEEA. V was pared by 5 bases and J by 6 bases, with 4 bases of the junction left unmatched. DNA of the CDR3: TGTGCCAGCAGCCCGACAGGGGGTCCTGAAGCTTTCTTT. Amino acid sequence: CASSPTGGPEAFF.

The V gene is TRBV5-6, the J gene TRBJ1-2; D is possibly TRBD1 (5 bases). V was clipped by 4 bases and J by 6 bases, with 13 bases between them. The CDR3 has 13 amino acids. Germline CDR1 reads SGHDT; CDR2 reads YYEEEE. The CDR3 loop is CASSGGGYDGYTF. The CDR3 DNA reads TGTGCCAGCAGCGGGGGAGGGTACGATGGCTACACCTTC.